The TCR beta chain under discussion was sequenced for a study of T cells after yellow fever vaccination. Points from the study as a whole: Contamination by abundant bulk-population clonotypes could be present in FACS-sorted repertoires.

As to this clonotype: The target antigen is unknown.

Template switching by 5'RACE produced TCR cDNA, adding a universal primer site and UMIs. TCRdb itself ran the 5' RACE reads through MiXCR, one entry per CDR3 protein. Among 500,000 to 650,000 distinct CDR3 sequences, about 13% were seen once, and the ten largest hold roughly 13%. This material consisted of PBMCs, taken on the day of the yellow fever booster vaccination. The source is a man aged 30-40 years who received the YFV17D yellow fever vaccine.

The CDR3 DNA reads TGCAGTGCTAGAGGGAGGGGGGCTAGCGGGAGGACTCAAGAGACCCAGTACTTC. Its protein is CSARGRGASGRTQETQYF. The chain employs TRBV20-1 and TRBJ2-5; TRBD2 matches 11 bases. The germline V gene encodes CDR1 DFQATT and CDR2 SNEGSKA (reference sequence). This CDR3 has 18 amino acids. The V and J ends lost 1 base and 2 bases, in that order; junction bases with no gene match: 12.